This T cell receptor (delta chain) originates from a study of Vδ1+ human thymocytes. Of note for this clone: Its antigen remains unknown. A much more abundant neighbour one base away suggests this may be a read error. Other DNA sequences in this sample translate to the same CDR3.

Study conclusions and caveats: Thymic TRG and TRD repertoires appeared highly polyclonal, with Gaussian CDR3 length distributions. Despite high sort purity, 20% to 25% of thymic T cell receptor delta sequences were Vdelta2.

Thymocytes were sorted as CD3+ TCRVdelta1+ TCRVdelta2- after alphabeta T cell depletion. Sorted Vdelta1+ thymocytes were about 97% to 99.6% pure. With V trimmed by 0 bases and J by 7 bases, 16 bases remained unmatched. Germline CDR1 reads GEAIGNYY; CDR2 reads EKD. The CDR3 covers 18 residues. The template was reverse-transcribed extracted RNA. Pooled V-gene forward primers with one constant-region reverse primer generated the CDR3 amplicons by multiplex PCR. TCRdb reprocessed the multiplex PCR reads using CATT. The sample holds about 75,000 delta-chain clones, roughly a third seen once. Material: Vdelta1+ gamma-delta thymocytes from the thymus. Subset defined: FACS-sorted CD3+ TCRalphabeta- TCRVdelta1+ TCRVdelta2- thymocytes. This chain uses TRDV2 with TRDJ1; TRDD3 matches 10 bases. The receptor was isolated from a boy under two years old who had congenital heart surgery. The CDR3 loop is CACDTAEGLGDGVTKLIF. Here the CDR3 DNA reads TGTGCCTGTGACACCGCGGAAGGACTGGGGGATGGAGTGACTAAACTCATCTTT.